One sample yielded the 20 T cell receptor beta chains listed below, sequenced in a study of radiotherapy plus CTLA-4 blockade in lung cancer. This table comes from immunoSEQ multiplex PCR, and its TCRdb copy is limited to in-frame clones, with some not included. This repertoire shows tens of thousands of clones, roughly 84% found once; its top ten account for 40%. The sample in question was peripheral blood, obtained from a patient treated with radiotherapy plus ipilimumab. The receptors derive from a human donor with non-small cell lung cancer that progressed on radiotherapy plus ipilimumab.

This clone has a single count. The chain recombines TRBV7-6 with TRBJ1-1, with no clear D. V lost 1 base to trimming and J lost 6 bases, with 9 bases between them. The V gene's germline CDR1 is SGHVS and CDR2 FNYEAQ. There are 13 residues in the CDR3. In DNA form, the CDR3 reads TGTGCCAGCAGCTTAGGCGGCATGGCTGAAGCTTTCTTT. Translation: CASSLGGMAEAFF.

The rearrangement uses TRBV5-4 and TRBJ1-1; 9 bases are shared with TRBD1. This CDR3 is built from 15 residues. J lost 4 bases, V lost 6 bases, and 10 bases had no gene match. Germline CDR1 SGHNT, CDR2 YYREEE (reference sequence). The CDR3: CASNLRTGDGTEAFF. The CDR3 DNA reads as TGTGCCAGCAACCTGCGGACAGGGGATGGCACTGAAGCTTTCTTT.

This rearrangement joins TRBV10-2 to TRBJ1-2; possible D gene TRBD1, 6 bases. V was cut by 0 bases and J by 7 bases, with 24 bases left in between. The CDR3 spans 18 residues. Germline V gene lookup returns CDR1 WSHSY and CDR2 SAAADI. CDR3 sequence reads: CASSESKKNKPQGSGYTF. The CDR3 coding sequence is TGCGCCAGCAGTGAGTCCAAAAAAAATAAACCACAGGGATCTGGCTACACCTTC.

The rearrangement joins TRBV18 to TRBJ2-5, with D perhaps given as TRBD1 or TRBD2 (6 bases each). This CDR3 spans 15 amino acids. Germline V gene sequence: CDR1 KGHSH, CDR2 LQKENI. Trimming shortened V by 0 bases and J by 4 bases, and 12 bases separated the two germline ends. CDR3 residues: CASSPPGGGGETQYF. CDR3 sequence (DNA): TGTGCCAGCTCACCACCCGGGGGCGGCGGAGAGACCCAGTACTTC.

The chain has TRBV11-2 and TRBJ2-2; D is uncertain. Germline loops: CDR1 SGHAT, CDR2 FQNNGV. Trimming removed 1 base at V and 2 bases at J, with 11 bases between. The CDR3 covers 16 residues. The CDR3 is CASSLGRNINTGELFF. As DNA, the CDR3 is TGTGCCAGCAGCTTAGGACGGAACATCAACACCGGGGAGCTGTTTTTT.

The chain combines TRBV11-2 with TRBJ1-2, with D uncertain. The CDR3 spans 13 residues. Germline CDR1 SGHAT, CDR2 FQNNGV. Trimming cost V 1 base and J 7 bases, with 10 bases left between them. The CDR3 reads CASSLGGRTGYTF. The CDR3 DNA sequence: TGTGCCAGCAGCTTAGGTGGGAGGACTGGCTACACCTTC.

DNA of the CDR3: TGTGCCAGCAGCTTGGCCGAGACAGGGAGGGCTAACTATGGCTACACCTTC. As protein: CASSLAETGRANYGYTF. The chain is built from TRBV5-6 and TRBJ1-2; the match to TRBD1 covers 7 bases. V lost 0 bases and J lost 0; bases outside the gene matches: 8. The germline CDR1 and CDR2 sequences are SGHDT and YYEEEE. This CDR3 is 17 amino acids long.

The chain couples TRBV5-1 to TRBJ1-5; 11 bases agree with TRBD1. CDR3 length equals 17 residues. V lost 0 bases to trimming and J lost 2 bases; unmatched junction nucleotides: 4. The germline V gene has CDR1 SGHRS and CDR2 YFSETQ. CDR3 coding DNA: TGCGCCAGCAGCTTGGGGACAGGGGGCGCCCGCAATCAGCCCCAGCATTTT. Its translation: CASSLGTGGARNQPQHF.

This chain links TRBV15 with TRBJ1-1, with D possibly TRBD1 on 5 matching bases. This CDR3 spans 14 amino acids. Germline-derived CDR1 and CDR2 are LNHNV and YYDKDF (reference sequence). Trimming removed 0 bases at V and 5 bases at J, with 10 bases between. For the CDR3, the DNA is TGTGCCACCAGCAGAGAACGGGGGTGGACTGAAGCTTTCTTT. Translating gives CATSRERGWTEAFF.

The chain links TRBV4-1 to TRBJ2-2; no clear D. Trimming removed 0 bases at V and 4 bases at J, with 3 bases between. CDR3 length: 13 residues. The germline CDR1 and CDR2 sequences are MGHRA and YSYEKL. DNA for the CDR3: TGCGCCAGCAGCCAAGATTTCACCGGGGAGCTGTTTTTT. This codes for CASSQDFTGELFF.

This clone was counted between two and nine times. The chain couples TRBV7-9 to TRBJ1-5; D gene unclear. The length of the CDR3 is 15 residues. Germline V gene lookup returns CDR1 SEHNR and CDR2 FQNEAQ (reference sequence). V shed 4 bases and J shed 0 bases, with 10 bases lying between them. CDR3 region: CASSSQDYSNQPQHF. In nucleotides, the CDR3 is TGTGCCAGCAGCTCACAAGATTATAGCAATCAGCCCCAGCATTTT.

The rearrangement uses TRBV29-1 and TRBJ1-1; D remains ambiguous. Germline V gene sequence: CDR1 SQVTM, CDR2 ANQGSEA. CDR3 length: 9 residues. The CDR3 here is CSFASEAFF. Written as DNA, the CDR3 is TGCAGTTTTGCATCTGAAGCTTTCTTT.

The J gene is TRBJ1-1, the V gene TRBV5-4; a weak D match, TRBD1 (5 bases). The germline V gene has CDR1 SGHNT and CDR2 YYREEE (reference sequence). CDR3 length equals 14 residues. The V gene lost 4 bases and the J gene lost 1 base, with 11 bases spanning the gap. The CDR3 sequence is CASSGDGGNTEAFF. The DNA for the CDR3 is TGTGCCAGCAGCGGAGACGGGGGGAACACTGAAGCTTTCTTT.

This CDR3 reads CASSPGDWSTDTQYF. DNA for the CDR3: TGTGCCAGCAGCCCAGGGGACTGGAGCACAGATACGCAGTATTTT. V and J are TRBV7-3 and TRBJ2-3; possibly TRBD1 or TRBD2 for D (6 bases each). The V gene lost 5 bases and the J gene lost 0 bases, with 12 bases spanning the gap. This CDR3 spans 15 amino acids. From germline, CDR1 is SGHTA and CDR2 FQGTGA. Together with reference TRBV7-3 and TRBJ2-3, the CDR3 gives the full variable domain: GAGVSQTPSNKVTEKGKYVELRCDPISGHTALYWYRQSLGQGPEFLIYFQGTGAADDSGLPNDRFFAVRPEGSVSTLKIQRTERGDSAVYLCASSPGDWSTDTQYFGPGTRLTVL.

This chain links TRBV21-1 with TRBJ2-7; no check of the table's D call, TRBD2, against the DNA was made. TRBV21-1 is designated a pseudogene. The CDR3 extends over 15 amino acids. CDR3 nucleotide sequence: TGTGCCAGCAGCAACCCTAGCGGGAGAATAAGGGAGCAGTACTTC. It translates to CASSNPSGRIREQYF.

V usage is TRBV5-5 and J usage is TRBJ2-1; D may be TRBD1 or TRBD2 (5 bases each). Germline V gives CDR1 SGHKS, CDR2 YYEKEE (reference sequence). Trimming shortened V by 3 bases and J by 1 base, and 11 bases separated the two germline ends. This CDR3 has 15 residues. CDR3 residues: CASSSVGESYNEQFF. Here the CDR3 DNA reads TGTGCCAGCAGCTCGGTGGGGGAATCCTACAATGAGCAGTTCTTC.

The CDR3 region has the DNA TGTGCCAGTAGTACGACTAGCGGTCCATACGAGCAGTACTTC. Protein product: CASSTTSGPYEQYF. The rearrangement uses TRBV19 and TRBJ2-7, with 9 bases matching TRBD2. Unmatched junction bases numbered 5, after V lost 4 bases and J lost 4 bases. The CDR3 is 14 amino acids. The V gene's germline CDR1 is LNHDA and CDR2 SQIVND (reference sequence).

In its sample, this clone was seen a few times. The chain joins TRBV29-1 to TRBJ2-1, with a possible D match to TRBD2 (5 bases). Trimming removed 5 bases at V and 0 bases at J, with 14 bases between. CDR3 length: 15 residues. The germline CDR1 and CDR2 sequences are SQVTM and ANQGSEA. In nucleotides, the CDR3 is TGCAGCGTTCCTAGTGGACTGACCTCCTACAATGAGCAGTTCTTC. Protein sequence: CSVPSGLTSYNEQFF.

This clone was recorded once. J is TRBJ1-3 and V is TRBV7-3; D is unresolved. Trimming removed 1 base from V and 8 bases from J, with 12 bases in between. This CDR3 contains 14 residues. Germline V gene data show CDR1 as SGHTA and CDR2 as FQGTGA. Here the CDR3 reads CASSLRGPSDTIYF. CDR3 sequence (DNA): TGTGCCAGCAGCTTAAGAGGGCCTTCGGACACCATATATTTT.

The chain employs TRBV11-1 and TRBJ1-1; no firm D call. V shed 2 bases and J shed 4 bases, with 14 bases lying between them. Per the germline V gene, CDR1 is SGHAT and CDR2 is FQDESV (reference sequence). The CDR3 has 15 residues. The CDR3 nucleotides read TGTGCCAGCAGCTTATTGTGGGATGGAAGCACTGAAGCTTTCTTT. Translated: CASSLLWDGSTEAFF.